These 3 T cell receptor beta chains came from one sample sequenced in a study of blood T cell repertoires in COVID-19. Here immunoSEQ multiplex PCR was the method, and the copy in TCRdb shows in-frame clones only, minus some. This sample carries 95,000 or so clones, roughly 90% of them seen once, and the ten largest clones take approximately 1.2%. Sequences were obtained from peripheral blood. These receptor sequences come from a man aged 80 or over with active or convalescent COVID-19.

This clone was recorded once. CDR3 protein: CASSSPAGAGGNEQFF. CDR3 nucleotide sequence: TGTGCCAGCAGTTCACCAGCCGGGGCGGGAGGCAATGAGCAGTTCTTC. The rearrangement links TRBV6-5 to TRBJ2-1; 8 bases match TRBD2. This CDR3 comprises 16 residues. The V gene end was trimmed by 4 bases and the J gene end by 6 bases; junction bases not matched to a gene: 11. Germline CDR1 is MNHEY and CDR2 is SVGAGI.

J is TRBJ2-7 and V is TRBV2, with a tentative D call TRBD2 (6 bases). V was cut by 3 bases and J by 4 bases, with 10 bases left in between. Germline lookup yields CDR1 SNHLY and CDR2 FYNNEI. The CDR3 loop spans 13 amino acids. The CDR3 sequence: CASSEGRLYEQYF. CDR3 nucleotides: TGTGCCAGCAGTGAGGGGAGGTTGTACGAGCAGTACTTC.

The chain uses TRBV19 and TRBJ2-2; TRBD2 aligns across 10 bases. V gave up 5 bases and J gave up 5 bases; unmatched junction bases: 5. CDR1 LNHDA and CDR2 SQIVND come from the germline V gene (reference sequence). The CDR3 has 15 residues. The CDR3 is CASSQREGRTGELFF. CDR3 DNA sequence: TGTGCCAGTAGTCAGCGGGAGGGCCGTACCGGGGAGCTGTTTTTT.